The rows below give T cell receptor beta chains drawn from one sample of a study of cytomegalovirus exposure and HLA in healthy donors. Only in-frame clones appear in the TCRdb table, and some are missing; sequencing was by immunoSEQ multiplex PCR. The table shows 150,000 to 200,000 clones, with around four fifths occurring only once. Sequenced material: PBMCs. The receptors derive from a woman in her twenties or thirties in good health and CMV-seropositive. Both conserved end residues are part of each CDR3. A D gene is named only where the DNA matches it firmly. Clone size is not always given. Where it is, it says once, few, many or a class for expanded clones.

d_call: TRBD1
j_call: TRBJ2-1
cdr3_length: 15
clone_size: .
v_call: TRBV7-2
cdr3_nt: TGTGCCAGCAGCCCCGGACAGGGATTAGGCAATGAGCAGTTCTTC
cdr3_aa: CASSPGQGLGNEQFF

d_call: .
j_call: TRBJ2-1
cdr3_length: 12
clone_size: .
v_call: TRBV7-2
cdr3_nt: TGTGCCAGCAGCTTAAGTTTGCGTGAGCAGTTCTTC
cdr3_aa: CASSLSLREQFF

d_call: .
j_call: TRBJ2-1
cdr3_length: 14
clone_size: .
v_call: TRBV6-5
cdr3_nt: TGTGCCAGCAGTTATAGGTTGGGGGGTACTGAGCAGTTCTTC
cdr3_aa: CASSYRLGGTEQFF

d_call: .
j_call: TRBJ1-2
cdr3_length: 14
clone_size: .
v_call: TRBV5-4
cdr3_nt: TGTGCCAGCAGCTTGGGAGGACAGCTCTATGGCTACACCTTC
cdr3_aa: CASSLGGQLYGYTF

d_call: TRBD2
j_call: TRBJ2-7
cdr3_length: 19
clone_size: .
v_call: TRBV5-1
cdr3_nt: TGCGCCAGCAGCTTGGGGGGGACTAGCGGGAGGTCACCCGGATACGAGCAGTACTTC
cdr3_aa: CASSLGGTSGRSPGYEQYF

d_call: .
j_call: TRBJ2-5
cdr3_length: 15
clone_size: .
v_call: TRBV6-1
cdr3_nt: TGTGCCAGCAGTGAATCGGTCGGGTTTGAGGAGACCCAGTACTTC
cdr3_aa: CASSESVGFEETQYF

d_call: TRBD1
j_call: TRBJ2-7
cdr3_length: 13
clone_size: .
v_call: TRBV27
cdr3_nt: TGTGCCAGCACCCGGACAGGGGACTACGAGCAGTACTTC
cdr3_aa: CASTRTGDYEQYF

d_call: TRBD2
j_call: TRBJ2-7
cdr3_length: 15
clone_size: .
v_call: TRBV19
cdr3_nt: TGTGCCAGTACCCCTACTAGCGGCCTCTCCTACGAGCAGTACTTC
cdr3_aa: CASTPTSGLSYEQYF

d_call: .
j_call: TRBJ2-1
cdr3_length: 13
clone_size: .
v_call: TRBV5-4
cdr3_nt: TGTGCCAGCAGCCCAATGACTTGGGGCGAGCAGTTCTTC
cdr3_aa: CASSPMTWGEQFF

d_call: .
j_call: TRBJ1-2
cdr3_length: 13
clone_size: .
v_call: TRBV7-8
cdr3_nt: TGTGCCAGCAGCTTACTCCGGGACTATGGCTACACCTTC
cdr3_aa: CASSLLRDYGYTF

d_call: TRBD1
j_call: TRBJ1-1
cdr3_length: 13
clone_size: .
v_call: TRBV19
cdr3_nt: TGTGCCAGTAGGATTACAGGGGGAGCTGAAGCTTTCTTT
cdr3_aa: CASRITGGAEAFF

d_call: TRBD2
j_call: TRBJ2-2
cdr3_length: 15
clone_size: .
v_call: TRBV27
cdr3_nt: TGTGCCAGCAGCGGGGTAGCGGGAGTGTCCGGGGAGCTGTTTTTT
cdr3_aa: CASSGVAGVSGELFF

d_call: TRBD1
j_call: TRBJ1-6
cdr3_length: 14
clone_size: .
v_call: TRBV25-1
cdr3_nt: TGTGCCAGCAGAGGGACAGGGGTGGGTTCACCCCTCCACTTT
cdr3_aa: CASRGTGVGSPLHF

d_call: .
j_call: TRBJ2-7
cdr3_length: 18
clone_size: .
v_call: TRBV10-3
cdr3_nt: TGTGCCATCAGTGAGTCGAATAATCCCTACAGGGACTCCTACGAGCAGTACTTC
cdr3_aa: CAISESNNPYRDSYEQYF

d_call: .
j_call: TRBJ1-2
cdr3_length: 15
clone_size: .
v_call: TRBV6-5
cdr3_nt: TGTGCCAGCAGTTACTCGACACATGGGGCCTATGGCTACACCTTC
cdr3_aa: CASSYSTHGAYGYTF

d_call: TRBD2
j_call: TRBJ2-5
cdr3_length: 16
clone_size: .
v_call: TRBV7-2
cdr3_nt: TGTGCCAGCAGCTCAGCTAGCGGCTACTCACAAGAGACCCAGTACTTC
cdr3_aa: CASSSASGYSQETQYF

d_call: TRBD1
j_call: TRBJ1-1
cdr3_length: 13
clone_size: .
v_call: TRBV7-9
cdr3_nt: TGTGCCAGCAGCCCTCAGGGGGTGTTGAAAGCTTTCTTT
cdr3_aa: CASSPQGVLKAFF

d_call: TRBD1
j_call: TRBJ1-5
cdr3_length: 15
clone_size: .
v_call: TRBV6-5
cdr3_nt: TGTGCCAGCAGCGAGGACAGGGAAATCGGTCAGCCCCAGCATTTT
cdr3_aa: CASSEDREIGQPQHF

d_call: .
j_call: TRBJ1-1
cdr3_length: 12
clone_size: .
v_call: TRBV6-1
cdr3_nt: TGTGCCAGCAGTCCTGGGGGGACTGAAGCTTTCTTT
cdr3_aa: CASSPGGTEAFF

d_call: TRBD1
j_call: TRBJ2-7
cdr3_length: 15
clone_size: .
v_call: TRBV7-8
cdr3_nt: TGTGCCAGCAGCTTACTGGGACAGGGTGCCTACGAGCAGTACTTC
cdr3_aa: CASSLLGQGAYEQYF

d_call: TRBD1
j_call: TRBJ2-7
cdr3_length: 13
clone_size: few
v_call: TRBV27
cdr3_nt: TGTGCCAGCAGTTTTTCGCAGGGGGCCGAGCAGTACTTC
cdr3_aa: CASSFSQGAEQYF

d_call: .
j_call: TRBJ1-5
cdr3_length: 12
clone_size: .
v_call: TRBV15
cdr3_nt: TGTGCCACCAGCAGCTACTATCAGCCCCAGCATTTT
cdr3_aa: CATSSYYQPQHF

d_call: TRBD1
j_call: TRBJ2-2
cdr3_length: 19
clone_size: .
v_call: TRBV4-2
cdr3_nt: TGTGCCAGCAGCCAAGATCCCGTTAGGACAGGGGGCTTCACCGGGGAGCTGTTTTTT
cdr3_aa: CASSQDPVRTGGFTGELFF

d_call: .
j_call: TRBJ1-3
cdr3_length: 13
clone_size: .
v_call: TRBV11-3
cdr3_nt: TGTGCCAGCAGCTCCTCCTCTGGAAACACCATATATTTT
cdr3_aa: CASSSSSGNTIYF

d_call: TRBD2
j_call: TRBJ2-7
cdr3_length: 16
clone_size: .
v_call: TRBV7-6
cdr3_nt: TGTGCCAGCAGCTCCTCCCCGGGGGGTCGTTCCTACGAGCAGTACTTC
cdr3_aa: CASSSSPGGRSYEQYF

d_call: .
j_call: TRBJ2-7
cdr3_length: 14
clone_size: .
v_call: TRBV7-6
cdr3_nt: TGTGCCAGCAGCCCCCGCGAGACAGCCTACGAGCAGTACTTC
cdr3_aa: CASSPRETAYEQYF

d_call: .
j_call: TRBJ1-2
cdr3_length: 13
clone_size: .
v_call: TRBV30
cdr3_nt: TGTGCCTGGAGTGACTCCTTAGGGGGTGGCTACACCTTC
cdr3_aa: CAWSDSLGGGYTF

d_call: TRBD2
j_call: TRBJ2-7
cdr3_length: 18
clone_size: .
v_call: TRBV15
cdr3_nt: TGTGCCACCAGCCCCCGACTAGCGGGAGGGCCGGGCTCCTACGAGCAGTACTTC
cdr3_aa: CATSPRLAGGPGSYEQYF

d_call: .
j_call: TRBJ2-7
cdr3_length: 12
clone_size: .
v_call: TRBV27
cdr3_nt: TGTGCCAGCAGTTCACAGGGCTACGAGCAGTACTTC
cdr3_aa: CASSSQGYEQYF

d_call: .
j_call: TRBJ2-3
cdr3_length: 15
clone_size: .
v_call: TRBV7-6
cdr3_nt: TGTGCCAGCAGCCCCATAGCTACTAGCACAGATACGCAGTATTTT
cdr3_aa: CASSPIATSTDTQYF

d_call: .
j_call: TRBJ1-5
cdr3_length: 15
clone_size: .
v_call: TRBV19
cdr3_nt: TGTGCCAGTAGTATAGATGGGAGGGAATGGCAGCCCCAGCATTTT
cdr3_aa: CASSIDGREWQPQHF

d_call: TRBD2
j_call: TRBJ2-7
cdr3_length: 17
clone_size: .
v_call: TRBV27
cdr3_nt: TGTGCCAGCAGTTTATCGTCAGTAGCGGGAACAGTCGGCGAGCAGTACTTC
cdr3_aa: CASSLSSVAGTVGEQYF

d_call: .
j_call: TRBJ1-2
cdr3_length: 12
clone_size: .
v_call: TRBV5-6
cdr3_nt: TGTGCCAGCAGCCCGGGGAACTATGGCTACACCTTC
cdr3_aa: CASSPGNYGYTF

d_call: .
j_call: TRBJ1-3
cdr3_length: 14
clone_size: few
v_call: TRBV19
cdr3_nt: TGTGCCAGTAGCTTCGGTCGCTCTGGAAACACCATATATTTT
cdr3_aa: CASSFGRSGNTIYF

d_call: .
j_call: TRBJ2-3
cdr3_length: 13
clone_size: few
v_call: TRBV30
cdr3_nt: TGTGCCTGGAGTAGGCGGAGCACAGATACGCAGTATTTT
cdr3_aa: CAWSRRSTDTQYF

d_call: TRBD2
j_call: TRBJ2-3
cdr3_length: 20
clone_size: .
v_call: TRBV4-2
cdr3_nt: TGTGCCAGCAGCCAAGCAGCGGGACTAGCGGGCCCTATGTCCACAGATACGCAGTATTTT
cdr3_aa: CASSQAAGLAGPMSTDTQYF

d_call: TRBD1
j_call: TRBJ1-1
cdr3_length: 14
clone_size: .
v_call: TRBV19
cdr3_nt: TGTGCCAGTAGTATGGGACAGGGGGCCACTGAAGCTTTCTTT
cdr3_aa: CASSMGQGATEAFF

d_call: .
j_call: TRBJ2-7
cdr3_length: 13
clone_size: .
v_call: TRBV19
cdr3_nt: TGTGCCAGTAACCCCGGAGCGGAATACGAGCAGTACTTC
cdr3_aa: CASNPGAEYEQYF

d_call: TRBD2
j_call: TRBJ2-7
cdr3_length: 14
clone_size: .
v_call: TRBV7-3
cdr3_nt: TGTGCCAGCAGCCGGATGGGAGGGTACTACGAGCAGTACTTC
cdr3_aa: CASSRMGGYYEQYF

d_call: TRBD2
j_call: TRBJ2-1
cdr3_length: 15
clone_size: .
v_call: TRBV5-1
cdr3_nt: TGCGCCAGCAGCCCCCTACTAGCGGGAGGGCCAGAGCAGTTCTTC
cdr3_aa: CASSPLLAGGPEQFF